These 21 T cell receptor beta chains originate from one sample sequenced in a study of Ad26.COV2.S vaccination and SARS-CoV-2 variants. Treatment here: roughly 20 received Ad26.COV2.S at low or high dose, single or two shots; roughly five received placebo; per-sample allocation not given. Sampling happened 63 days after the first vaccine or placebo injection. TCRdb's table, derived via immunoSEQ multiplex PCR, lists solely in-frame clones and lacks some. In the table there are about 350,000 clones, roughly 90% of which are singletons. The material sequenced was peripheral blood, taken in a trial of Ad26.COV2.S vaccine versus placebo. The receptors derive from a person between 18 and 60 years old who received the Ad26.COV2.S COVID-19 vaccine or a placebo.

In DNA, the CDR3 is TGTGCCATAGCCCAGGGGGTCGAGCAGTACTTC. This codes for CAIAQGVEQYF. V and J are TRBV10-3 and TRBJ2-7; 7 nucleotides match TRBD1. CDR1 is ENHRY and CDR2 is SYGVKD in the germline V gene. CDR3 length equals 11 residues. Germline trimming cut 9 bases from V and 6 bases from J; bases unmatched to any gene: 5.

This rearrangement joins TRBV10-3 to TRBJ2-3; the D is unclear. Per germline, CDR1 ENHRY and CDR2 SYGVKD. Trimming removed 2 bases from V and 0 bases from J, with 12 bases in between. The CDR3 consists of 16 residues. The CDR3 DNA reads TGTGCCATCAGTGAGACCTTCGGAGTTAGCACAGATACGCAGTATTTT. Translated, it gives CAISETFGVSTDTQYF.

The sample holds one count of this clone. This chain joins TRBV7-2 and TRBJ2-5, with 7 bases fitting TRBD1. CDR1 and CDR2 from the germline V gene are SGHTA and FQGNSA. Trimming at V came to 5 bases and at J to 5 bases, leaving 11 bases not matched to a gene. This CDR3 region has 15 residues. CDR3 residues: CASSKLGGRGETQYF. The CDR3 DNA reads as TGTGCCAGCAGCAAGCTAGGGGGCAGAGGGGAGACCCAGTACTTC.

The chain recombines TRBV20-1 with TRBJ1-2; possibly TRBD1 for D (6 bases). The CDR3 spans 16 residues. Per the germline V gene, CDR1 is DFQATT and CDR2 is SNEGSKA (reference sequence). V lost 3 bases, J lost 4 bases, and 21 bases lay in between. CDR3 DNA sequence: TGCAGTGCTAGTGGCGGGGGCAAAATTGGAGGCTATGGCTACACCTTC. Its translation is CSASGGGKIGGYGYTF.

The CDR3 DNA follows: TGTGCCAGCAGTTTCGGATCGGCCGGGAACACTGAAGCTTTCTTT. Its translation is CASSFGSAGNTEAFF. The rearrangement uses TRBV28 and TRBJ1-1; D call uncertain. Trimming pared 3 bases from V and 1 base from J, leaving 12 bases between. The CDR3 is 15 residues long. In germline, CDR1 is MDHEN, CDR2 SYDVKM.

Details on this clone: Within the sample, other DNA sequences also encode this same CDR3. The CDR3 region is CASSPGRNYGYTF. The CDR3 region has the DNA TGTGCCAGCTCTCCGGGACGGAACTATGGCTACACCTTC. J is TRBJ1-2 and V is TRBV18; D might be TRBD1 (5 bases). CDR3 length: 13 amino acids. V was pared by 6 bases and J by 2 bases, with 10 bases between. Germline V CDR1 and CDR2: KGHSH, LQKENI.

This chain joins TRBV19 and TRBJ1-1; D gene ambiguous. Germline V gene lookup returns CDR1 LNHDA and CDR2 SQIVND (reference sequence). The CDR3 length is 11 residues. Trimming took off 6 bases at V and 2 bases at J, with 4 bases between the two ends. CDR3 amino acids: CASRKNTEAFF. The CDR3 DNA reads as TGTGCCAGTAGGAAAAACACTGAAGCTTTCTTT. The full variable domain, in which reference TRBV19 and TRBJ1-1 provide the parts outside the CDR3, is DGGITQSPKYLFRKEGQNVTLSCEQNLNHDAMYWYRQDPGQGLRLIYYSQIVNDFQKGDIAEGYSVSREKKESFPLTVTSAQKNPTAFYLCASRKNTEAFFGQGTRLTVV.

This clone was detected a few times. V gene TRBV9 combines with J gene TRBJ1-2; a possible D gene is TRBD1 (5 bases). V lost 4 bases, J lost 8 bases, and 18 bases lay in between. Germline assignment: CDR1 SGDLS and CDR2 YYNGEE. There are 14 residues in the CDR3. The CDR3 protein is CASSTEGLGEGYTF. In DNA form, the CDR3 reads TGTGCCAGCAGCACCGAGGGGCTAGGGGAGGGCTACACCTTC.

V is TRBV6-1 and J is TRBJ1-5; D not certain. The CDR3 extends over 15 amino acids. Trimming took off 2 bases at V and 4 bases at J, with 12 bases between the two ends. Germline V lookup: CDR1 MNHNS, CDR2 SASEGT. CDR3 DNA sequence: TGTGCCAGCAGTGAACGCTCGGGCCGTAATCAGCCCCAGCATTTT. Translation: CASSERSGRNQPQHF.

This chain joins TRBV5-1 and TRBJ2-7; 8 bases map to TRBD2. The CDR3 length is 15 residues. CDR1 SGHRS and CDR2 YFSETQ come from the germline V gene. V was pared by 4 bases and J by 3 bases, with 9 bases of the junction left unmatched. For the CDR3, the DNA is TGCGCCAGCAGCGCCGCGACTAGCGTATTCTACGAGCAGTACTTC. This encodes CASSAATSVFYEQYF.

On this clone itself: Within the sample, other DNA sequences also encode this same CDR3. The V call is TRBV18, the J call TRBJ2-5, with no clear D. Germline CDR1 is KGHSH and CDR2 is LQKENI. V was clipped by 1 base and J by 1 base, with 4 bases between them. The length of the CDR3 is 13 residues. CDR3 sequence (DNA): TGTGCCAGCTCACCACGTCTCCAAGAGACCCAGTACTTC. Translation: CASSPRLQETQYF.

The chain links TRBV10-2 to TRBJ2-2; D not certain. The CDR3 contains 11 residues. Germline-derived CDR1 and CDR2 are WSHSY and SAAADI. The V end lost 3 bases, the J end lost 7 bases, and 3 bases lay between the germline ends. For the CDR3, the DNA is TGCGCCAGCAGTGAATTCGGGGAGCTGTTTTTT. Protein sequence: CASSEFGELFF.

V is TRBV4-2 and J is TRBJ1-3, with 7 positions matching TRBD1. CDR1 and CDR2 from the germline V gene are LGHNA and YNFKEQ. After removal of 2 bases from V and 3 bases from J, the junction contained 7 bases not matched to a gene. The CDR3 runs 16 residues. CDR3 DNA sequence: TGTGCCAGCAGCCAATGGGCAGGGGGTAGTGGAAACACCATATATTTT. This gives the protein CASSQWAGGSGNTIYF.

The gene calls are TRBV28 and TRBJ2-7, with TRBD2 identical over 9 bases. This CDR3 spans 15 amino acids. The junction had 8 bases not matched to a gene; V was cut back by 6 bases and J by 2 bases. Germline V gene data show CDR1 as MDHEN and CDR2 as SYDVKM. As DNA, the CDR3 is TGTGCCAGCAGCCGGACTAGCGAGACCACCTACGAGCAGTACTTC. It translates to CASSRTSETTYEQYF. The entire variable domain, with the rest obtained from reference TRBV28 and TRBJ2-7, is as follows: DVKVTQSSRYLVKRTGEKVFLECVQDMDHENMFWYRQDPGLGLRLIYFSYDVKMKEKGDIPEGYSVSREKKERFSLILESASTNQTSMYLCASSRTSETTYEQYFGPGTRLTVT.

V and J are TRBV6-5 and TRBJ1-1, with unresolved D. The germline CDR1 and CDR2 sequences are MNHEY and SVGAGI. CDR3 length: 14 residues. Trimming shortened V by 6 bases and J by 5 bases, and 16 bases separated the two germline ends. DNA for the CDR3: TGTGCCAGCAGCTCCCAACGGGGAAGGACTGAAGCTTTCTTT. Encoded protein: CASSSQRGRTEAFF.

The V call is TRBV9, the J call TRBJ2-7; 9 nucleotides match TRBD1. CDR1 is SGDLS and CDR2 is YYNGEE in the germline V gene. The CDR3 totals 15 residues. The ends lost 0 bases at V and 2 bases at J; junction bases unmatched: 3. CDR3: CASSVGGQGTYEQYF. Written as DNA, the CDR3 is TGTGCCAGCAGCGTAGGGGGACAGGGAACCTACGAGCAGTACTTC.

As concerns this clone: Within the sample, other DNA sequences also encode this same CDR3. The chain combines TRBV3-1 (or the pseudogene TRBV3-2) with TRBJ1-5; 7 nucleotides agree with TRBD1. The CDR3 contains 14 residues. V gave up 4 bases and J gave up 4 bases; unmatched junction bases: 4. Per germline, CDR1 LGHDT and CDR2 YNNKEL (reference sequence). The DNA for the CDR3 is TGTGCCAGCAGCCTACAGGGGAAGAATCAGCCCCAGCATTTT. Translated: CASSLQGKNQPQHF.

This clone was detected only once. The chain combines TRBV9 with TRBJ2-1, with a weak D call TRBD2 (5 bases). There are 14 residues in the CDR3. With 1 base removed from V and 8 bases from J, the gap between germline ends came to 13 bases. Germline CDR1 and CDR2: SGDLS and YYNGEE. The CDR3: CASSVYGIGDEQFF. In DNA, the CDR3 is TGTGCCAGCAGCGTATACGGGATTGGGGATGAGCAGTTCTTC.

The chain combines TRBV19 with TRBJ2-2; tentative D call: TRBD2 (6 bases). Trimming took 1 base from V and 6 from J, leaving 21 bases between them. Germline CDR1 reads LNHDA; CDR2 reads SQIVND (reference sequence). This CDR3 is 18 amino acids long. CDR3 nucleotides: TGTGCCAGTAGTATAGTGACCTTCCCCGGGAGCCCGGCCGGGGAGCTGTTTTTT. Protein product: CASSIVTFPGSPAGELFF.

This clone was recorded only once. The chain joins TRBV19 to TRBJ2-1; tentatively, D is TRBD1 (5 bases). Germline assignment: CDR1 LNHDA and CDR2 SQIVND (reference sequence). This CDR3 comprises 14 residues. Trimming left V 5 bases short and J 3 bases short, with 11 bases between. In DNA form, the CDR3 reads TGTGCCAGTAGTCCACGACAGTACTACAATGAGCAGTTCTTC. It translates to CASSPRQYYNEQFF.

The rearrangement links TRBV6-5 to TRBJ1-2, with D perhaps matching TRBD1 (5 bases). This CDR3 has 13 amino acids. Deletions cut 5 bases from V and 6 bases from J, with 13 bases between. Per germline, CDR1 MNHEY and CDR2 SVGAGI. The CDR3 reads CASSTNDRHGYTF. In DNA, the CDR3 is TGTGCCAGCAGTACGAACGACAGACATGGCTACACCTTC.